Following are 23 T cell receptor beta chains from one sample sequenced in a study of T cells in Graves' hyperthyroidism and ophthalmopathy. RNA transcripts were the template for amplifying TCR beta CDR3 regions. HTBI primers were used for first-round RT-PCR of the TCR CDR3. TCRdb re-derived calls from the multiplex PCR reads in MiXCR, one entry per CDR3 protein. The sample lists approximately 370,000 distinct CDR3 sequences; approximately 18% were seen once. The sample consisted of blood. The origin of the receptors is a woman in her thirties with Graves' hyperthyroidism that later progressed to Graves' ophthalmopathy.

This clonotype was detected only a few times. The chain carries TRBV9 and TRBJ1-2; a possible D gene is TRBD1 (5 bases). CDR1 SGDLS and CDR2 YYNGEE come from the germline V gene. The germline V and J ends were trimmed by 0 bases and 4 bases, with 16 bases remaining between them. This CDR3 is built from 16 residues. CDR3 coding DNA: TGTGCCAGCAGCGTAGAAGGGGCCGCATCCTCCTATGGCTACACCTTC. As protein: CASSVEGAASSYGYTF. The full variable domain, with the rest looked up from reference TRBV9 and TRBJ1-2, is DSGVTQTPKHLITATGQRVTLRCSPRSGDLSVYWYQQSLDQGLQFLIQYYNGEERAKGNILERFSAQQFPDLHSELNLSSLELGDSALYFCASSVEGAASSYGYTFGSGTRLTVV.

V and J are TRBV7-3 and TRBJ1-1; D gene uncertain. The CDR3 loop spans 13 amino acids. Germline V CDR1 and CDR2: SGHTA, FQGTGA. V was pared by 5 bases and J by 3 bases, with 10 bases between. CDR3 region: CASSLRTDTEAFF. The CDR3, as DNA: TGTGCCAGCAGCCTACGGACGGACACTGAAGCTTTCTTT.

For this clonotype: Relative to the germline gene, one junction end is altered; a read error may explain this. This chain joins TRBV20-1 and TRBJ2-7, with 12 nucleotides matching TRBD2. This CDR3 is built from 18 residues. In germline, CDR1 is DFQATT, CDR2 SNEGSKA (reference sequence). CDR3 amino acids: CSARDTDPSGRVPYGQYF. The DNA of the CDR3 is TGCAGTGCTAGAGATACCGACCCTAGCGGGAGGGTTCCCTACGGGCAGTACTTC.

Ten or more counts support this clonotype. The chain has TRBV24-1 and TRBJ2-2; D is uncertain. Germline loops: CDR1 KGHDR, CDR2 SFDVKD. V was shortened by 4 bases and J by 2 bases, with 13 bases between the two germline ends. This CDR3 comprises 16 residues. The CDR3 DNA sequence: TGTGCCACCAGTGACTCGCTTAGGATAAACACCGGGGAGCTGTTTTTT. This encodes CATSDSLRINTGELFF.

This clonotype was counted ten times or more. The V and J genes are TRBV6-1 and TRBJ2-5, with 10 bases fitting TRBD1. The CDR3 is 15 residues long. The J segment lost 5 bases and the V segment lost 10 bases, leaving 13 bases of the junction unmatched. Germline assignment: CDR1 MNHNS and CDR2 SASEGT. The CDR3: CATYGQGDRWETQYF. In DNA form, the CDR3 reads TGTGCCACCTATGGACAGGGGGATAGGTGGGAGACCCAGTACTTC.

The chain has TRBV10-2 and TRBJ2-3; TRBD2 might be the D (6 bases). V lost 4 bases, J lost 2 bases, and 13 bases lay in between. There are 15 residues in the CDR3. Germline V CDR1 and CDR2: WSHSY, SAAADI. The CDR3 region has the DNA TGCGCCAGCAGTGTCCTAGCGCGATCCACAGATACGCAGTATTTT. Protein: CASSVLARSTDTQYF.

In its sample, this clonotype was seen many times. The chain recombines TRBV6-1 with TRBJ2-5; D not resolved. Trimming shortened V by 5 bases and J by 0 bases, and 10 bases separated the two germline ends. The germline V gene has CDR1 MNHNS and CDR2 SASEGT. The CDR3 has 14 residues. The CDR3, as DNA: TGTGCCAGCAGTTCGTCCCCGTACCAAGAGACCCAGTACTTC. It yields the protein CASSSSPYQETQYF.

Written as DNA, the CDR3 is TGTGCCAGCAGCAAGGGACTAGCGGAGCTCTGGGGCAATGAGCAGTTCTTC. This sequence encodes CASSKGLAELWGNEQFF. The rearrangement links TRBV7-9 to TRBJ2-1, with 11 bases fitting TRBD2. This CDR3 is 17 amino acids long. V lost 5 bases and J lost 6; bases outside the gene matches: 12. Germline lookup yields CDR1 SEHNR and CDR2 FQNEAQ (reference sequence). The variable domain in full, completed from reference TRBV7-9 and TRBJ2-1, reads DTGVSQNPRHKITKRGQNVTFRCDPISEHNRLYWYRQTLGQGPEFLTYFQNEAQLEKSRLLSDRFSAERPKGSFSTLEIQRTEQGDSAMYLCASSKGLAELWGNEQFFGPGTRLTVL.

This clonotype was picked up many times. V gene TRBV12-3 or TRBV12-4 combines with J gene TRBJ2-7, with a possible D match to TRBD1 (5 bases). The CDR3 runs 14 residues. Trimming stripped 8 bases from V and 2 bases from J, with 16 bases between. The CDR3 sequence is CASRFRQGTYEQYF. Here the CDR3 DNA reads TGTGCCAGCCGATTCCGGCAGGGTACCTACGAGCAGTACTTC.

Note on this clonotype: The junction shows a germline mismatch at one end, possibly a read error. The rearrangement joins TRBV6-1 to TRBJ2-1, with D tentatively TRBD1 or TRBD2 (5 bases each). Germline V gene data show CDR1 as MNHNS and CDR2 as SASEGT. This CDR3 has 16 amino acids. In nucleotides, the CDR3 is TGTGCCAGCAGTGAGTGGGGCGGGTCCGGACTCAATGAGCGGTTCTTC. Protein sequence: CASSEWGGSGLNERFF.

This clonotype was counted at least ten times. J is TRBJ2-1 and V is TRBV14, with 7 bases fitting TRBD2. Germline V gene data show CDR1 as SGHDN and CDR2 as FVKESK. The CDR3 covers 17 residues. Germline trimming cut 1 base from V and 6 bases from J; bases unmatched to any gene: 12. The CDR3 DNA reads as TGTGCCAGCAGCCAAGTTGCAGGCGGGAGAGTAGTCAATGAGCAGTTCTTC. It specifies CASSQVAGGRVVNEQFF. The whole variable domain, filled in from reference TRBV14 and TRBJ2-1, reads EAGVTQFPSHSVIEKGQTVTLRCDPISGHDNLYWYRRVMGKEIKFLLHFVKESKQDESGMPNNRFLAERTGGTYSTLKVQPAELEDSGVYFCASSQVAGGRVVNEQFFGPGTRLTVL.

The rearrangement joins TRBV12-3 or TRBV12-4 to TRBJ1-1; D not resolved. With 7 bases removed from V and 3 bases from J, the gap between germline ends came to 12 bases. The CDR3 length is 13 residues. In DNA, the CDR3 is TGTGCCAGCACCGGATCAGGCGACACTGAAGCTTTCTTT. It codes for CASTGSGDTEAFF.

Many counts were recorded for this clonotype. Germline is not matched at one junction end, which may reflect a read error. This chain uses TRBV5-1 with TRBJ2-7; no clear D. Germline V gives CDR1 SGHRS, CDR2 YFSETQ. The CDR3 length is 14 residues. The CDR3 bases are TGTGCCAGCAGTTTAGTGGGTGCGAGTTACGAGCAGTACTTC. Translation: CASSLVGASYEQYF.

This clonotype was recorded at least ten times. CDR3 loop: CASSWRTSKETQYF. CDR3 DNA: TGTGCCAGCAGCTGGAGGACATCCAAAGAGACCCAGTACTTC. The chain uses TRBV5-5 and TRBJ2-5; D tentatively fits TRBD1 or TRBD2 (5 bases each). CDR1 is SGHKS, CDR2 YYEKEE, per germline (reference sequence). V was cut by 3 bases and J by 3 bases, with 12 bases left in between. CDR3 length equals 14 residues.

This clonotype was seen many times. J is TRBJ2-2 and V is TRBV14, with unresolved D. The CDR3 has 13 residues. Germline V gene data show CDR1 as SGHDN and CDR2 as FVKESK. The V and J ends lost 4 bases and 6 bases respectively, with 9 bases between them. The CDR3 bases are TGTGCCAGCAGCCGCATAGTAGCCGGGGAGCTGTTTTTT. It translates to CASSRIVAGELFF.

This clonotype was observed many times. The germline gene is not matched at one end of the junction; a read error may be the cause. The CDR3 region has the DNA TGTGCCAGCACTGTTAGCTCTGGAAACACCGTATATTTT. Its translation is CASTVSSGNTVYF. The gene calls are TRBV28 and TRBJ1-3, with D unclear. The CDR3 loop spans 13 amino acids. Germline V gives CDR1 MDHEN, CDR2 SYDVKM.

As to this clonotype: Since a much larger clone is just one base distant, this may be a read error. The rearrangement joins TRBV18 to TRBJ1-1, with a weak D call TRBD1 (6 bases). From germline, CDR1 is KGHSH and CDR2 LQKENI. This CDR3 spans 13 amino acids. The CDR3, as DNA: TGTGCCAGCTCACAAAACGGGGGCACTCAAGCTTTCTTT. Translating it yields CASSQNGGTQAFF.

This clonotype has more than one count but fewer than ten. The chain combines TRBV19 with TRBJ1-1; D gene uncertain. This CDR3 is 14 amino acids long. V lost 7 bases and J 5 bases, leaving 17 bases between the germline ends. Germline CDR1 reads LNHDA; CDR2 reads SQIVND (reference sequence). The DNA for the CDR3 is TGTGCCAGTAAGTTTAGGGCAGCGGGGACTGAAGCTTTCTTT. Amino acid sequence: CASKFRAAGTEAFF. The complete variable domain, with remaining parts taken from reference TRBV19 and TRBJ1-1, reads DGGITQSPKYLFRKEGQNVTLSCEQNLNHDAMYWYRQDPGQGLRLIYYSQIVNDFQKGDIAEGYSVSREKKESFPLTVTSAQKNPTAFYLCASKFRAAGTEAFFGQGTRLTVV.

V usage is TRBV6-1 and J usage is TRBJ2-6, with a possible D match to TRBD1 (6 bases). The V end lost 6 bases, the J end lost 1 base, and 19 bases lay between the germline ends. This CDR3 is 18 amino acids long. Germline CDR1 and CDR2: MNHNS and SASEGT. Written as DNA, the CDR3 is TGTGCCAGCAGGACTCCGGGACACCTCCGTTCTGGGGCCAACGTCCTGACTTTC. It translates to CASRTPGHLRSGANVLTF.

This clonotype was recorded at least ten times. This sequence joins TRBV28 and TRBJ2-1; 11 positions match TRBD2. CDR3 length equals 14 residues. The germline V gene has CDR1 MDHEN and CDR2 SYDVKM. Trimming removed 7 bases from V and 6 bases from J; junction bases left unmatched: 5. CDR3 bases: TGTGCCAGCAATGGACTAGCGGGTATCAATGAGCAGTTCTTC. Protein: CASNGLAGINEQFF.

In this sample, this clonotype turned up a few times. The chain links TRBV5-1 to TRBJ2-5, with D possibly being TRBD1 or TRBD2 (5 bases each). CDR3 size: 16 residues. Germline V gives CDR1 SGHRS, CDR2 YFSETQ. V shed 2 bases and J shed 4 bases, with 18 bases lying between them. The CDR3 sequence is CASSFLKTTGGETQYF. CDR3 coding DNA: TGCGCCAGCAGCTTCCTCAAAACTACAGGAGGAGAGACCCAGTACTTC.

This clonotype was observed a handful of times. The gene calls are TRBV14 and TRBJ2-1, with D tentatively TRBD2 (6 bases). This CDR3 is 17 amino acids long. Germline lookup yields CDR1 SGHDN and CDR2 FVKESK. Trimming removed 4 bases at V and 4 bases at J, with 20 bases between. This CDR3 reads CASSPGRRDSSYNEQFF. In nucleotides, the CDR3 is TGTGCCAGCAGCCCGGGCCGGCGGGACTCCTCATACAATGAGCAGTTCTTC. The full variable domain, in which reference TRBV14 and TRBJ2-1 provide the parts outside the CDR3, is EAGVTQFPSHSVIEKGQTVTLRCDPISGHDNLYWYRRVMGKEIKFLLHFVKESKQDESGMPNNRFLAERTGGTYSTLKVQPAELEDSGVYFCASSPGRRDSSYNEQFFGPGTRLTVL.

This clonotype was observed many times. The V and J genes are TRBV9 and TRBJ2-5; no reliable D call. With 0 bases removed from V and 2 bases from J, the gap between germline ends came to 11 bases. Per germline, CDR1 SGDLS and CDR2 YYNGEE. The CDR3 length is 15 residues. CDR3 amino acids: CASSVDLSRQETQYF. The DNA of the CDR3 is TGTGCCAGCAGCGTAGATTTAAGCAGGCAAGAGACCCAGTACTTC.